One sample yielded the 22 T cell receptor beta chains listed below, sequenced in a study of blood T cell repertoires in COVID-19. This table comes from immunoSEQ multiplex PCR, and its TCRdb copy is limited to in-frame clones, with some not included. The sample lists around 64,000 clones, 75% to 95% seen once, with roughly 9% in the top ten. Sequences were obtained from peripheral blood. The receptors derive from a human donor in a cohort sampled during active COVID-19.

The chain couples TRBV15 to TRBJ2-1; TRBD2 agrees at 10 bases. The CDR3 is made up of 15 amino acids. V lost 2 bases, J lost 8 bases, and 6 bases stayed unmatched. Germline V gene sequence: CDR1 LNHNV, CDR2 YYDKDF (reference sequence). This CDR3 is CATSRILAGAHEQFF. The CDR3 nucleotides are TGTGCCACCAGCAGAATTCTAGCGGGAGCTCATGAGCAGTTCTTC.

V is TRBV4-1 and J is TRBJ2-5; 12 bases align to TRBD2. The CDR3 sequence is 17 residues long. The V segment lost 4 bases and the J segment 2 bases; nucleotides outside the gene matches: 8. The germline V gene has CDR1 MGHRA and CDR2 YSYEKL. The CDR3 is CASSRTSSGREQETQYF. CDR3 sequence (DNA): TGCGCCAGCAGCCGCACGTCTAGCGGGAGGGAACAAGAGACCCAGTACTTC.

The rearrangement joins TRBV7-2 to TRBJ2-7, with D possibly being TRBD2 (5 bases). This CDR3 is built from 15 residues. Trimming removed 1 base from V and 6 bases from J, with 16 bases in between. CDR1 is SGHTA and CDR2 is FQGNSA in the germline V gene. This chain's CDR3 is CASSLDPPGLGEQYF. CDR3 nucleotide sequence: TGTGCCAGCAGCTTAGACCCCCCCGGACTGGGCGAGCAGTACTTC. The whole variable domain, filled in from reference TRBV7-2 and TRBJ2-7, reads GAGVSQSPSNKVTEKGKDVELRCDPISGHTALYWYRQSLGQGLEFLIYFQGNSAPDKSGLPSDRFSAERTGGSVSTLTIQRTQQEDSAVYLCASSLDPPGLGEQYFGPGTRLTVT.

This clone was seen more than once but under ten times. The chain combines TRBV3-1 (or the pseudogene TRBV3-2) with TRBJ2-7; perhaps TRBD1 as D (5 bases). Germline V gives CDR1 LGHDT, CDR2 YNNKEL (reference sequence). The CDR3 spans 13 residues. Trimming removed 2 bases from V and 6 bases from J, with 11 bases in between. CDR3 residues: CASSQTPGLEQYF. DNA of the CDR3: TGTGCCAGCAGCCAAACCCCAGGGCTCGAGCAGTACTTC.

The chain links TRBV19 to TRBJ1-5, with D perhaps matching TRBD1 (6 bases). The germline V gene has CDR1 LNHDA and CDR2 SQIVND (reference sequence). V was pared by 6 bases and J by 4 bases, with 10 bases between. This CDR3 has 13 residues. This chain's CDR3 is CASSGGQNQPQHF. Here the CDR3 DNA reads TGTGCCAGTAGCGGGGGGCAGAATCAGCCCCAGCATTTT.

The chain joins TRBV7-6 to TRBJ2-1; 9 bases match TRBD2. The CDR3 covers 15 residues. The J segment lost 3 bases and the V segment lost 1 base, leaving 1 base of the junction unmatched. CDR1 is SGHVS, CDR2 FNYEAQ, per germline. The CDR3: CASSLVSGGYNEQFF. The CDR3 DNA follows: TGTGCCAGCAGCTTAGTTAGCGGGGGCTACAATGAGCAGTTCTTC.

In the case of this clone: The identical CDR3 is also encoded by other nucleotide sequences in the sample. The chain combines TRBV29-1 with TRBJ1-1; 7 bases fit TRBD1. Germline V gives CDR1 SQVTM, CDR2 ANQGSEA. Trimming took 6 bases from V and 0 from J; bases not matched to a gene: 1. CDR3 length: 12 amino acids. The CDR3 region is CSVGTVNTEAFF. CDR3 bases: TGCAGCGTCGGGACAGTGAACACTGAAGCTTTCTTT.

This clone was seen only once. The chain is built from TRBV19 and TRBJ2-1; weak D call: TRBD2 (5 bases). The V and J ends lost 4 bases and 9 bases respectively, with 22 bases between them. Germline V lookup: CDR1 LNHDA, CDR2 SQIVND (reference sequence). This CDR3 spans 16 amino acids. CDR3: CASSTTPGLRGGEQFF. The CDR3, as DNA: TGTGCCAGTAGTACCACACCGGGTCTTAGAGGAGGTGAGCAGTTCTTC.

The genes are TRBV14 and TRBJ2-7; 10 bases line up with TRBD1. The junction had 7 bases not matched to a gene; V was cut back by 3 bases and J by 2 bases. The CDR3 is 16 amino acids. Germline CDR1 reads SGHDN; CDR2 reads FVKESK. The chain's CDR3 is CASSQDDGTGAYEQYF. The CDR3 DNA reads TGTGCCAGCAGCCAGGATGACGGGACAGGGGCCTACGAGCAGTACTTC.

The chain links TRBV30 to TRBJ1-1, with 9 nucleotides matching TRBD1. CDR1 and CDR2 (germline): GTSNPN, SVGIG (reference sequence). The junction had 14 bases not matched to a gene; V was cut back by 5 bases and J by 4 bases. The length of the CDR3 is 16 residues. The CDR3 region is CAWSRDRVRMGTEAFF. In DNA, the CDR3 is TGTGCCTGGTCCCGGGACAGGGTTAGAATGGGCACTGAAGCTTTCTTT.

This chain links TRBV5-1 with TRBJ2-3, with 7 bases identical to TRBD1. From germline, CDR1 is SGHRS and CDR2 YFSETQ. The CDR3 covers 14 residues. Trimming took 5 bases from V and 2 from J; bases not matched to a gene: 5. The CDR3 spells CASRGQPNTDTQYF. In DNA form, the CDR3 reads TGCGCCAGCAGGGGACAGCCAAACACAGATACGCAGTATTTT. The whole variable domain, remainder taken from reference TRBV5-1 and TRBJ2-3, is KAGVTQTPRYLIKTRGQQVTLSCSPISGHRSVSWYQQTPGQGLQFLFEYFSETQRNKGNFPGRFSGRQFSNSRSEMNVSTLELGDSALYLCASRGQPNTDTQYFGPGTRLTVL.

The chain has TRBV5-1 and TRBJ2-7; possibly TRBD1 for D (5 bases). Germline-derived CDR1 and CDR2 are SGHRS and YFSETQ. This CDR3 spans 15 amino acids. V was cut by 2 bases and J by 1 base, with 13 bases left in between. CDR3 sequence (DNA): TGCGCCAGCAGCTTAACGGACATTCCTTCCTACGAGCAGTACTTC. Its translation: CASSLTDIPSYEQYF.

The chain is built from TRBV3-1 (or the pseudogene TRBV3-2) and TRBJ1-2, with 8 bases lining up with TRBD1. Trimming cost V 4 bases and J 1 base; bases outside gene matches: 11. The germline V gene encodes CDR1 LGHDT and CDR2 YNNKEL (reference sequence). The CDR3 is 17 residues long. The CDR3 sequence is CASSPHWTGKDNYGYTF. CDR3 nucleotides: TGTGCCAGCAGCCCTCATTGGACAGGGAAGGATAACTATGGCTACACCTTC.

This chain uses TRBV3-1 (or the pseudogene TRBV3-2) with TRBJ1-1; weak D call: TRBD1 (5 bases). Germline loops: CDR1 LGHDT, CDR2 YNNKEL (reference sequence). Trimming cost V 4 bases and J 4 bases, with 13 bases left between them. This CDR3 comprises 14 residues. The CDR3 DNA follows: TGTGCCAGCAGCCGGGGGGGGTCGTTCACTGAAGCTTTCTTT. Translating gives CASSRGGSFTEAFF.

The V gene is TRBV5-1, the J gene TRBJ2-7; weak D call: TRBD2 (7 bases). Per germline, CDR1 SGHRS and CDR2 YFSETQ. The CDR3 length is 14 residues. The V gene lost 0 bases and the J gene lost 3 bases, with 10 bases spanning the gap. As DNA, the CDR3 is TGCGCCAGCAGCTTGGCAGGGGAGGGCTACGAGCAGTACTTC. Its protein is CASSLAGEGYEQYF.

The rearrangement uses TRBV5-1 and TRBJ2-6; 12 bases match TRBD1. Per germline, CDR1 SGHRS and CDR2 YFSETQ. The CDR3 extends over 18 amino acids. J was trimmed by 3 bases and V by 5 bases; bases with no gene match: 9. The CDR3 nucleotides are TGCGCCAGCAGACCCTCGGGACAGGGGGCGGGTGGGGCCAACGTCCTGACTTTC. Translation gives CASRPSGQGAGGANVLTF.

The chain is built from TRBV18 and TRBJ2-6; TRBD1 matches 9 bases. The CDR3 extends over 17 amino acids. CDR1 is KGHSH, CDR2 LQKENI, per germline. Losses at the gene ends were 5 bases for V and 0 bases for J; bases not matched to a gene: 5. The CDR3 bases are TGTGCCAGCTCAGGTGGACAGGGGAACTCTGGGGCCAACGTCCTGACTTTC. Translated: CASSGGQGNSGANVLTF.

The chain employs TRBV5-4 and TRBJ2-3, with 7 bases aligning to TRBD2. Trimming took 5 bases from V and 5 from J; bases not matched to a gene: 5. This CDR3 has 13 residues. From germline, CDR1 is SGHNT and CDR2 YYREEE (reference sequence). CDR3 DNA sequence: TGTGCCAGCAGGGGAGGGGTGGGAGATACGCAGTATTTT. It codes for CASRGGVGDTQYF.

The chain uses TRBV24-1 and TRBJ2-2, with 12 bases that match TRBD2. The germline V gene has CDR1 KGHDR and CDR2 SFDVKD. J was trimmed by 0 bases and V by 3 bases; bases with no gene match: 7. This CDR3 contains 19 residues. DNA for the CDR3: TGTGCCACCAGTGATCCGGCAGCTAGCGGGAGGGCGAACACCGGGGAGCTGTTTTTT. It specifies CATSDPAASGRANTGELFF.

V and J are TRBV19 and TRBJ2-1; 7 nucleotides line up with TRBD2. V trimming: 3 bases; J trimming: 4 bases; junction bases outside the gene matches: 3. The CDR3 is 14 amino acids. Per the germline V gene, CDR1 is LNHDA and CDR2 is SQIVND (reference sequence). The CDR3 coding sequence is TGTGCCAGTAGTATTCCGGGACTATACAATGAGCAGTTCTTC. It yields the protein CASSIPGLYNEQFF.

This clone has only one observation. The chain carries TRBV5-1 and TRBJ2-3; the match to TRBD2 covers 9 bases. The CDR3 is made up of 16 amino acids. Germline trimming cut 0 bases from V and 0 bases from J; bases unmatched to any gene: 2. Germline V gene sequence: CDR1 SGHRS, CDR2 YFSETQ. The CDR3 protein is CASSLGLAGSTDTQYF. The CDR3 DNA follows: TGCGCCAGCAGCTTGGGGCTAGCGGGGAGCACAGATACGCAGTATTTT.

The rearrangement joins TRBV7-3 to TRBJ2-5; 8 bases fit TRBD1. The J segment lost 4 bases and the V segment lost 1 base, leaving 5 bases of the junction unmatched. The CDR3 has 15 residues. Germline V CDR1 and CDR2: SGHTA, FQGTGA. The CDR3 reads CASSLIAGGRETQYF. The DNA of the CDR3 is TGTGCCAGCAGCTTAATCGCAGGGGGCAGAGAGACCCAGTACTTC.